The present entry profiles one T cell receptor beta chain with its context. Its target is unknown. The data were obtained in a study of CD8 T cells in ankylosing spondylitis. Study-wide results and limits: What appeared characteristic of ankylosing spondylitis blood was a TCR beta motif of seven to nine highly homologous variants.

Quantitative 5'-RACE with molecular barcodes was used to make the TCR beta libraries. MiXCR, applied by TCRdb to the 5' RACE reads, yields one record per CDR3 protein. Here the sample spans about 750,000 distinct CDR3 sequences, over 15% being singletons. Germline CDR1 and CDR2: SGHTA and FQGTGA. Germline trimming cut 5 bases from V and 7 bases from J; bases unmatched to any gene: 6. The CDR3 has 13 amino acids. The V call is TRBV7-3, the J call TRBJ1-1; 8 nucleotides align to TRBD1. This receptor was obtained from a male donor with ankylosing spondylitis. Sequencing used blood, either unsorted or a sorted T cell fraction (not recorded which). The chain's CDR3 is CASSPDRAVEAFF. In nucleotides, the CDR3 is TGTGCCAGCAGCCCGGACAGGGCGGTTGAAGCTTTCTTT.